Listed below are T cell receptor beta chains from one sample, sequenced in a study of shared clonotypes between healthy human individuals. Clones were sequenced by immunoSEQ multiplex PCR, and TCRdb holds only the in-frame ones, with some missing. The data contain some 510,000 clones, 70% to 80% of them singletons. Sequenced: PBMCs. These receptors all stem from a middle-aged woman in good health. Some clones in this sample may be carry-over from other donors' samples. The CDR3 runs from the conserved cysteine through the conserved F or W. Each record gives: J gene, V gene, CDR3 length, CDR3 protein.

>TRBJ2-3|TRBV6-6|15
CASSYSGGGTDTQYF
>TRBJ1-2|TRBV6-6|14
CASTPEGRGGGYTF
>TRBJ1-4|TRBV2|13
CASRTGGHEKLFF
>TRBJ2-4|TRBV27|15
CASSFTEGAKNIQYF
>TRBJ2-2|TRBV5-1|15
CASSLVAGGRGELFF
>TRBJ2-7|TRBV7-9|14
CASSLGGLSYEQYF
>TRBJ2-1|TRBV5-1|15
CASSWTGGSGNEQFF
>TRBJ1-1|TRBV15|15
CATSRNRVMGTEAFF
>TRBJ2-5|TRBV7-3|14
CASSSTGGGETQYF
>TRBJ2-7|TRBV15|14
CATSSRGGGYEQYF
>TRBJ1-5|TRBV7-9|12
CASVRGNQPQHF
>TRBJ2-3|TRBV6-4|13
CASQGQGSDTQYF
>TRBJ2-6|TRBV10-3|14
CATEDGAGANVLTF
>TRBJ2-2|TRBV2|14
CASSPLPNTGELFF
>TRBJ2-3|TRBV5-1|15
CASRSLGTTPDTQYF
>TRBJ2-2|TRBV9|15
CASSWGQGDTGELFF
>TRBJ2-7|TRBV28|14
CASSSTGGHYEQYF
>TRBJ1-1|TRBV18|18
CASSPVGRTYRPNTEAFF
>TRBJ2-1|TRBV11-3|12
CASSLTGNEQFF
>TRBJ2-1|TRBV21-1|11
CASSEGGEQFF
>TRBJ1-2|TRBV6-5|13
CASSYSRDNGYTF
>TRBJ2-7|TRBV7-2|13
CASSLAQSYEQYF
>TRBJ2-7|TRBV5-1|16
CASSVGGGSSVREQYF
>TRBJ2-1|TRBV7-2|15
CASARLAGGQNEQFF
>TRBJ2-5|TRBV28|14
CASSLSSPLGTQYF
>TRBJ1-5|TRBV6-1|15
CASRETGATNQPQHF
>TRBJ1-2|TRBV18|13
CASSPQGPYGYTF
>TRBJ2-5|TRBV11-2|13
CASSTGHQETQYF
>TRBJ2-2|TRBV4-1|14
CASRGQSNTGELFF
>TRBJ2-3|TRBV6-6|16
CASSYSRGSFSDTQYF
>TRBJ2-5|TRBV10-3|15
CAISESTSGSETQYF
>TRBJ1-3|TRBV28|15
CASSLSTAAGNTIYF
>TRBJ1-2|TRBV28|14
CASSIPGQPKGYTF
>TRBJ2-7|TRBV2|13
CASRLGLPYEQYF
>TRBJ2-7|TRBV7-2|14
CASSLLAGGFEQYF
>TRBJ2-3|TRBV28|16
CASSFGGRASTDTQYF
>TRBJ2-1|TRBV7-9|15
CASSYHSGLAIEQFF
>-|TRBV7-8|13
CASSLAPYYEQYF
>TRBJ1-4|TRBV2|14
CASSDQNRNEKLFF
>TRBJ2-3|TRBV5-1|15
CASSSSGLSTDTQYF
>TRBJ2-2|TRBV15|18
CATSRDPRGGSGAGELFF
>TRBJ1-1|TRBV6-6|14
CASSPTGLNTEAFF
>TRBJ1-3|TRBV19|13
CASSTGFGNTIYF
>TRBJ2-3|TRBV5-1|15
CASSLGLAGTDTQYF
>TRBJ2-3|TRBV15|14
CATSRDLGTDTQYF
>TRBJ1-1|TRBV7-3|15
CASSREGQGATEAFF
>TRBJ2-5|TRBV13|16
CASSPNRLLLQETQYF
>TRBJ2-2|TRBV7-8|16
CASSLIAGSNTGELFF
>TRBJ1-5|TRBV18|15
CASSNEHHSNQPQHF
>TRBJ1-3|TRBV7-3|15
CASSPAGSSGNTIYF
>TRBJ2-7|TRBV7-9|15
CASSLSRAGFYEQYF
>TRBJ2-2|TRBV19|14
CASSTTPNTGELFF
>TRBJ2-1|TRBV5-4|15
CASSLETSGIDEQFF
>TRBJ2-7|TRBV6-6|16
CASSYSAGSASYEQYF
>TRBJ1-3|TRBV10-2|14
CASMTGGEENTIYF
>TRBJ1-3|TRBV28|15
CASSLNRGLGNTIYF
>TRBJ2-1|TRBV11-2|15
CASSFTSGRYNEQFF